Listed here are 19 T cell receptor beta chains from one sample, sequenced in a study of control samples from healthy donors and cancer patients. Produced via immunoSEQ multiplex PCR; TCRdb's table is partial and in-frame only. The repertoire holds approximately 140,000 clones, with roughly 92% as singletons. Sequenced input: blood. These receptor sequences come from a man aged 25-45 years in good health.

This chain links TRBV12-2 with TRBJ2-3; TRBD2, the table's D call, lacks a check against the DNA. TRBV12-2 is shown as a pseudogene. There are 16 residues in the CDR3. CDR3: CASRWMPGRCTDTQYF. The DNA for the CDR3 is TGTGCAAGTCGCTGGATGCCGGGGAGGTGTACAGATACGCAGTATTTT.

The chain carries TRBV27 and TRBJ1-2; D is possibly TRBD1 (6 bases). The germline V and J ends were trimmed by 6 bases and 1 base, with 12 bases remaining between them. Germline V gene lookup returns CDR1 MNHEY and CDR2 SMNVEV (reference sequence). CDR3 length: 14 residues. The CDR3 DNA is TGTGCCAGCAGACCGGACAGCTATAACTATGGCTACACCTTC. Translated, it gives CASRPDSYNYGYTF.

The chain is built from TRBV6-6 and TRBJ2-3; D gene unclear. Deletions cut 6 bases from V and 0 bases from J, with 16 bases between. The CDR3 is 16 residues long. Germline CDR1 reads MNHNY; CDR2 reads SVGAGI (reference sequence). The CDR3 bases are TGTGCCAGCAGACCTCACTACGGCAGTAGCACAGATACGCAGTATTTT. Its translation is CASRPHYGSSTDTQYF.

This rearrangement joins TRBV19 to TRBJ1-2, with D possibly TRBD1 on 5 matching bases. Germline lookup yields CDR1 LNHDA and CDR2 SQIVND (reference sequence). Trimming stripped 5 bases from V and 6 bases from J, with 13 bases between. There are 13 residues in the CDR3. The CDR3 bases are TGTGCCAGTAGTCTCAATGGGGGGGATGGCTACACCTTC. Protein: CASSLNGGDGYTF.

This clone was observed a few times. The chain uses TRBV6-5 and TRBJ1-2; 12 bases fit TRBD1. J lost 4 bases, V lost 6 bases, and 6 bases had no gene match. CDR3 length equals 15 residues. Germline lookup yields CDR1 MNHEY and CDR2 SVGAGI. This chain's CDR3 is CASRTGTGGSYGYTF. Here the CDR3 DNA reads TGTGCCAGCAGAACCGGGACAGGGGGCTCCTATGGCTACACCTTC.

This chain joins TRBV2 and TRBJ1-2; D remains ambiguous. The CDR3 is 12 residues long. Trimming removed 7 bases at V and 7 bases at J, with 13 bases between. Germline V gene lookup returns CDR1 SNHLY and CDR2 FYNNEI. The CDR3 protein is CASTDWGFGYTF. The CDR3 DNA follows: TGTGCCAGCACCGACTGGGGATTTGGCTACACCTTC. Drawing the rest from reference TRBV2 and TRBJ1-2, the complete variable domain is EPEVTQTPSHQVTQMGQEVILRCVPISNHLYFYWYRQILGQKVEFLVSFYNNEISEKSEIFDDQFSVERPDGSNFTLKIRSTKLEDSAMYFCASTDWGFGYTFGSGTRLTVV.

J is TRBJ2-5 and V is TRBV5-6; D is uncertain. Germline-derived CDR1 and CDR2 are SGHDT and YYEEEE. The CDR3 loop spans 16 amino acids. Trimming took off 4 bases at V and 1 base at J, with 17 bases between the two ends. The CDR3 reads CASSAVGVTVQETQYF. The CDR3 bases are TGTGCCAGCAGCGCGGTTGGGGTGACGGTCCAAGAGACCCAGTACTTC.

The chain couples TRBV5-1 to TRBJ2-3; 14 bases match TRBD2. J was trimmed by 2 bases and V by 3 bases; bases with no gene match: 11. The CDR3 runs 19 residues. Germline V gene lookup returns CDR1 SGHRS and CDR2 YFSETQ. The CDR3 reads CASSSGLAGVVVNTDTQYF. As DNA, the CDR3 is TGCGCCAGCAGCTCGGGACTAGCGGGAGTGGTGGTCAACACAGATACGCAGTATTTT.

The rearrangement links TRBV29-1 to TRBJ2-1, with TRBD2 identical over 10 bases. The CDR3 has 13 residues. Germline CDR1 reads SQVTM; CDR2 reads ANQGSEA. V shed 7 bases and J 5 bases; nucleotides not matched to a gene: 5. The CDR3 reads CSAGLAANNEQFF. CDR3 in DNA: TGCAGCGCTGGACTAGCGGCGAACAATGAGCAGTTCTTC.

The chain joins TRBV12-3 or TRBV12-4 to TRBJ1-1; the D gene is possibly TRBD1 (6 bases). With 6 bases removed from V and 0 bases from J, the gap between germline ends came to 8 bases. This CDR3 region has 13 residues. The CDR3 loop is CASRDSLNTEAFF. CDR3 DNA sequence: TGTGCCAGCAGGGACAGCTTGAACACTGAAGCTTTCTTT.

This sequence joins TRBV3-1 (or the pseudogene TRBV3-2) and TRBJ2-5; TRBD2 matches at 8 bases. Germline CDR1 LGHDT, CDR2 YNNKEL (reference sequence). The CDR3 runs 16 residues. The V gene end was trimmed by 8 bases and the J gene end by 4 bases; junction bases not matched to a gene: 15. CDR3 DNA: TGTGCCAGCTTTTTGCGGGAGGTAGAGGGCCGAGAGACCCAGTACTTC. It translates to CASFLREVEGRETQYF.

This clone occurred once. V and J are TRBV2 and TRBJ1-6; D gene ambiguous. The CDR3 is made up of 16 amino acids. V dropped 1 base and J dropped 10 bases, with 17 bases sitting between them. From germline, CDR1 is SNHLY and CDR2 FYNNEI. CDR3 loop: CASSEDVWRDGSPLHF. The CDR3, as DNA: TGTGCCAGCAGTGAAGATGTCTGGAGGGATGGATCACCCCTCCACTTT.

The chain couples TRBV27 to TRBJ2-7, with 12 positions matching TRBD1. Germline CDR1 is MNHEY and CDR2 is SMNVEV (reference sequence). V lost 5 bases to trimming and J lost 9 bases; unmatched junction nucleotides: 8. CDR3 length equals 14 residues. CDR3 sequence: CASSLGQGAHLQYF. The CDR3, as DNA: TGTGCCAGCAGTCTGGGACAGGGGGCACATCTGCAGTACTTC.

A single count supports this clone. The rearrangement uses TRBV6-6 and TRBJ1-2; a possible D gene is TRBD1 (5 bases). Germline CDR1 and CDR2: MNHNY and SVGAGI (reference sequence). The germline V and J ends were trimmed by 4 bases and 2 bases, with 8 bases remaining between them. This CDR3 comprises 13 residues. The CDR3 region has the DNA TGTGCCAGCAGTTGGTCAGGGAACTATGGCTACACCTTC. Translation gives CASSWSGNYGYTF.

The rearrangement links TRBV7-9 to TRBJ2-7, with D uncertain. The V gene lost 5 bases and the J gene lost 2 bases, with 4 bases spanning the gap. The CDR3 runs 11 residues. CDR1 is SEHNR and CDR2 is FQNEAQ in the germline V gene (reference sequence). The CDR3 coding sequence is TGTGCCAGCAGCAAAACCTACGAGCAGTACTTC. This translates into CASSKTYEQYF.

The chain links TRBV29-1 to TRBJ1-1; TRBD1 aligns across 7 bases. CDR1 and CDR2 from the germline V gene are SQVTM and ANQGSEA. V lost 5 bases to trimming and J lost 5 bases; unmatched junction nucleotides: 11. This CDR3 contains 14 residues. DNA for the CDR3: TGCAGCGTTTACAGGGGTGGAGGGTGGACTGAAGCTTTCTTT. Translated, it gives CSVYRGGGWTEAFF. The whole variable domain, remainder taken from reference TRBV29-1 and TRBJ1-1, is SAVISQKPSRDICQRGTSLTIQCQVDSQVTMMFWYRQQPGQSLTLIATANQGSEATYESGFVIDKFPISRPNLTFSTLTVSNMSPEDSSIYLCSVYRGGGWTEAFFGQGTRLTVV.

The J gene is TRBJ1-1, the V gene TRBV7-2; D uncertain. The CDR3 has 11 amino acids. CDR1 is SGHTA, CDR2 FQGNSA, per germline. Trimming took off 5 bases at V and 7 bases at J, with 8 bases between the two ends. The CDR3 bases are TGTGCCAGCAGCCGCCTGCGTGAAGCTTTCTTT. This encodes CASSRLREAFF.

This sequence joins TRBV7-9 and TRBJ2-1; D remains unclear. The CDR3 runs to 15 residues. Germline lookup yields CDR1 SEHNR and CDR2 FQNEAQ (reference sequence). Trimming took 5 bases from V and 3 from J, leaving 14 bases between them. CDR3 loop: CASSPQSFLYNEQFF. The DNA for the CDR3 is TGTGCCAGCAGCCCTCAGAGTTTCCTCTACAATGAGCAGTTCTTC.

This chain connects TRBV11-1 to TRBJ2-3, with 10 bases lining up with TRBD2. The CDR3 has 16 amino acids. The germline CDR1 and CDR2 sequences are SGHAT and FQDESV (reference sequence). V lost 5 bases and J lost 0; bases outside the gene matches: 5. The CDR3 DNA is TGTGCCAGCAGCATAGGGACTAGCGCCAGCACAGATACGCAGTATTTT. This translates into CASSIGTSASTDTQYF. The whole variable domain, filled in from reference TRBV11-1 and TRBJ2-3, reads EAEVAQSPRYKITEKSQAVAFWCDPISGHATLYWYRQILGQGPELLVQFQDESVVDDSQLPKDRFSAERLKGVDSTLKIQPAELGDSAMYLCASSIGTSASTDTQYFGPGTRLTVL.